The 31 T cell receptor beta chains below come from one sample, sequenced in a study of T cell changes during pregnancy in multiple sclerosis. Profiled with immunoSEQ multiplex PCR; TCRdb holds only in-frame clones, not every one. This sample yields 47,000 or so clones, of which approximately 90% are seen a single time; roughly 2% belongs to the top ten. The sample was peripheral blood, taken in the first trimester of pregnancy. The receptor set was obtained from a female donor with multiple sclerosis, enrolled in a pregnancy study.

The chain couples TRBV18 to TRBJ1-1; TRBD1 agrees at 7 bases. This CDR3 comprises 14 residues. J was trimmed by 4 bases and V by 4 bases; bases with no gene match: 6. Per germline, CDR1 KGHSH and CDR2 LQKENI. The DNA for the CDR3 is TGTGCCAGCTCACGTTACAGGGGAGGCACTGAAGCTTTCTTT. Amino acid sequence: CASSRYRGGTEAFF.

Only a few counts were recorded for this clone. V and J are TRBV12-5 and TRBJ2-7; TRBD1 matches at 8 bases. Germline-derived CDR1 and CDR2 are LGHNT and FRNRAP. The CDR3 has 13 residues. V lost 1 base, J lost 8 bases, and 4 bases stayed unmatched. As DNA, the CDR3 is TGTGCTAGTGGTTTGGACCGACAGGGGAAGCAGTACTTC. As protein: CASGLDRQGKQYF. The full variable domain, completed using reference TRBV12-5 and TRBJ2-7, is DARVTQTPRHKVTEMGQEVTMRCQPILGHNTVFWYRQTMMQGLELLAYFRNRAPLDDSGMPKDRFSAEMPDATLATLKIQPSEPRDSAVYFCASGLDRQGKQYFGPGTRLTVT.

V gene TRBV4-1 combines with J gene TRBJ1-2; D perhaps matches TRBD1 (6 bases). This CDR3 comprises 14 residues. In germline, CDR1 is MGHRA, CDR2 YSYEKL. V dropped 2 bases and J dropped 4 bases, with 11 bases sitting between them. Here the CDR3 DNA reads TGCGCCAGCAGCCAAACAGGGACGCTCTATGGCTACACCTTC. Residues: CASSQTGTLYGYTF.

The chain joins TRBV30 to TRBJ1-6; 10 bases line up with TRBD1. Germline CDR1 GTSNPN, CDR2 SVGIG (reference sequence). V shed 4 bases and J 6 bases; nucleotides not matched to a gene: 3. This CDR3 contains 14 residues. The CDR3 DNA is TGTGCCTGGAATCGGGACAGGGGTAATTCACCCCTCCACTTT. This gives the protein CAWNRDRGNSPLHF.

This clone was counted only a few times. The rearrangement uses TRBV4-2 and TRBJ2-7; 11 nucleotides agree with TRBD2. Germline lookup yields CDR1 LGHNA and CDR2 YNFKEQ. V was pared by 0 bases and J by 2 bases, with 3 bases of the junction left unmatched. CDR3 length: 16 residues. The CDR3 bases are TGTGCCAGCAGCCAAGATGGTAGCGGGGGGGCCTACGAGCAGTACTTC. It translates to CASSQDGSGGAYEQYF.

This clone was picked up one time. This chain uses TRBV19 with TRBJ2-3; maybe TRBD2 (6 bases). The V end lost 9 bases, the J end lost 7 bases, and 14 bases lay between the germline ends. The CDR3 is 12 amino acids. Germline loops: CDR1 LNHDA, CDR2 SQIVND (reference sequence). CDR3: CASRDSPYTQYF. Here the CDR3 DNA reads TGTGCCAGCCGGGACTCCCCCTATACGCAGTATTTT.

This chain joins TRBV7-8 and TRBJ1-6; 9 bases are a match to TRBD1. The CDR3 is 17 amino acids. From germline, CDR1 is SGHVS and CDR2 FQNEAQ. The V segment lost 5 bases and the J segment 10 bases; nucleotides outside the gene matches: 15. DNA of the CDR3: TGTGCCAGCAGCCACGGCCCGCTCTGGACAGGGGACTCACCCCTCCACTTT. Its protein is CASSHGPLWTGDSPLHF. The whole variable domain, filled in from reference TRBV7-8 and TRBJ1-6, reads GAGVSQSPRYKVAKRGQDVALRCDPISGHVSLFWYQQALGQGPEFLTYFQNEAQLDKSGLPSDRFFAERPEGSVSTLKIQRTQQEDSAVYLCASSHGPLWTGDSPLHFGNGTRLTVT.

This clone was recorded only once. The chain links TRBV6-1 to TRBJ1-2; D gene ambiguous. V lost 3 bases, J lost 7 bases, and 12 bases lay in between. CDR3 size: 13 residues. CDR1 and CDR2 (germline): MNHNS, SASEGT. CDR3 residues: CASSDLTRLGYTF. DNA for the CDR3: TGTGCCAGCAGTGACCTGACACGGCTTGGCTACACCTTC.

This clone was seen once. The V call is TRBV7-9, the J call TRBJ2-5; maybe TRBD1 (6 bases). The ends were cut back, 4 bases at V and 1 base at J, with 10 bases in the middle. The CDR3 sequence is 14 residues long. Germline CDR1 and CDR2: SEHNR and FQNEAQ (reference sequence). CDR3 residues: CASSSRDTQETQYF. The CDR3 region has the DNA TGTGCCAGCAGCTCCCGGGACACCCAAGAGACCCAGTACTTC.

This clone was recorded only once. The gene calls are TRBV18 and TRBJ1-5; 11 bases map to TRBD1. The CDR3 runs 17 residues. Germline loops: CDR1 KGHSH, CDR2 LQKENI. V was pared by 6 bases and J by 0 bases, with 7 bases of the junction left unmatched. The CDR3: CASSPPGQGVSNQPQHF. Here the CDR3 DNA reads TGTGCCAGCTCCCCTCCGGGACAGGGGGTTAGCAATCAGCCCCAGCATTTT.

This clone appeared once. The chain has TRBV29-1 and TRBJ2-3; the D gene is possibly TRBD2 (6 bases). V was clipped by 3 bases and J by 4 bases, with 20 bases between them. Germline CDR1 and CDR2: SQVTM and ANQGSEA. This CDR3 is 16 amino acids long. CDR3 amino acids: CSVDRIWGTRADTQYF. DNA for the CDR3: TGCAGCGTTGATCGTATATGGGGGACTCGGGCAGATACGCAGTATTTT.

The V call is TRBV5-1, the J call TRBJ1-5; D perhaps matches TRBD1 (6 bases). Trimming shortened V by 4 bases and J by 2 bases, and 13 bases separated the two germline ends. CDR3 length: 15 residues. CDR1 is SGHRS, CDR2 YFSETQ, per germline. CDR3 in DNA: TGCGCCAGCAGCCCGATCCCAGGGGGCAATCAGCCCCAGCATTTT. Protein: CASSPIPGGNQPQHF.

This rearrangement joins TRBV5-1 to TRBJ2-5; 11 bases match TRBD2. V was clipped by 3 bases and J by 1 base; unmatched bases: 8. This CDR3 comprises 17 residues. Germline V gene sequence: CDR1 SGHRS, CDR2 YFSETQ. The CDR3: CASSSGASGGIQETQYF. In DNA, the CDR3 is TGCGCCAGCAGCTCCGGGGCTAGCGGGGGGATCCAAGAGACCCAGTACTTC.

A remark on this clone: The junction shows a germline mismatch at one end, possibly a read error. The chain links TRBV7-9 to TRBJ2-7, with 7 nucleotides matching TRBD1. Germline values: CDR1 SEHNR, CDR2 FQNEAQ (reference sequence). The CDR3 is 15 residues long. CDR3 nucleotide sequence: TGTGCCAGCAGCCGAGGTCCCCAGGGGGATTACGGGCAGTACTTC. It translates to CASSRGPQGDYGQYF.

The J gene is TRBJ1-2, the V gene TRBV9; D uncertain. Germline V lookup: CDR1 SGDLS, CDR2 YYNGEE. The length of the CDR3 is 14 residues. Trimming removed 0 bases at V and 5 bases at J, with 11 bases between. For the CDR3, the DNA is TGTGCCAGCAGCGTAGGTGGAGGGCTGTATGGCTACACCTTC. Translation: CASSVGGGLYGYTF.

The V gene is TRBV12-5, the J gene TRBJ2-3; TRBD1 aligns across 9 bases. The germline V gene has CDR1 LGHNT and CDR2 FRNRAP. J gave up 3 bases and V 5 bases, and 12 bases lay outside the gene matches. This CDR3 has 17 amino acids. CDR3 sequence: CASGPPSWDRATDTQYF. Here the CDR3 DNA reads TGTGCTAGTGGTCCCCCGTCCTGGGACAGGGCGACAGATACGCAGTATTTT. The variable domain in full, completed from reference TRBV12-5 and TRBJ2-3, reads DARVTQTPRHKVTEMGQEVTMRCQPILGHNTVFWYRQTMMQGLELLAYFRNRAPLDDSGMPKDRFSAEMPDATLATLKIQPSEPRDSAVYFCASGPPSWDRATDTQYFGPGTRLTVL.

This chain joins TRBV25-1 and TRBJ1-1; tentative D call: TRBD1 (6 bases). Germline lookup yields CDR1 MGHDK and CDR2 SYGVNS. V gave up 1 base and J gave up 0 bases, with 15 bases separating them. The CDR3 has 17 residues. As DNA, the CDR3 is TGTGCCAGCAGTGAATCGGCCAGGGGCTCACTGAACACTGAAGCTTTCTTT. Translation: CASSESARGSLNTEAFF. Full variable domain (rest looked up from reference TRBV25-1 and TRBJ1-1): EADIYQTPRYLVIGTGKKITLECSQTMGHDKMYWYQQDPGMELHLIHYSYGVNSTEKGDLSSESTVSRIRTEHFPLTLESARPSHTSQYLCASSESARGSLNTEAFFGQGTRLTVV.

The chain couples TRBV30 to TRBJ1-1; maybe TRBD1 (6 bases). Trimming took off 5 bases at V and 7 bases at J, with 20 bases between the two ends. The length of the CDR3 is 14 residues. Germline CDR1 reads GTSNPN; CDR2 reads SVGIG (reference sequence). The CDR3 DNA reads TGTGCCTGGGAGCCGGACAGCCCCTTGGGTGAAGCTTTCTTT. This gives the protein CAWEPDSPLGEAFF.

The rearrangement uses TRBV9 and TRBJ1-2; a weak D match, TRBD1 (6 bases). Trimming removed 6 bases at V and 4 bases at J, with 7 bases between. The CDR3 has 11 amino acids. Germline assignment: CDR1 SGDLS and CDR2 YYNGEE. In DNA, the CDR3 is TGTGCCAGCACACAGGGCTATGGCTACACCTTC. It encodes CASTQGYGYTF.

V is TRBV27 and J is TRBJ2-2, with D possibly TRBD2 on 7 matching bases. This CDR3 spans 18 amino acids. Germline loops: CDR1 MNHEY, CDR2 SMNVEV (reference sequence). Between the trimmed V and J ends, which lost 3 bases and 6 bases, there was a span of 23 bases. Here the CDR3 reads CASSLWGGTPVRSGELFF. The CDR3 bases are TGTGCCAGCAGTTTGTGGGGGGGGACACCTGTGCGGTCCGGGGAGCTGTTTTTT.

V is TRBV18 and J is TRBJ1-6; weak D call: TRBD1 (5 bases). This CDR3 is built from 15 residues. Germline-derived CDR1 and CDR2 are KGHSH and LQKENI. V lost 2 bases and J 8 bases, leaving 13 bases between the germline ends. CDR3 residues: CASSPIQGQDSPLHF. The CDR3 DNA reads TGTGCCAGCTCACCAATCCAGGGCCAGGATTCACCCCTCCACTTT.

This chain uses TRBV6-4 with TRBJ1-1, with D unresolved. Germline loops: CDR1 MRHNA, CDR2 SNTAGT. V was pared by 3 bases and J by 3 bases, with 8 bases between. The CDR3 is made up of 13 amino acids. CDR3 in DNA: TGTGCCAGCAGTGAAAGGCAGGACACTGAAGCTTTCTTT. Protein sequence: CASSERQDTEAFF.

The chain links TRBV2 to TRBJ2-1, with 10 bases that match TRBD2. CDR1 is SNHLY and CDR2 is FYNNEI in the germline V gene. Trimming took 7 bases from V and 3 from J; bases not matched to a gene: 3. The CDR3 spans 14 residues. The CDR3 nucleotides read TGTGCCAGCAACCTAGCGGGAGACTACAATGAGCAGTTCTTC. Protein sequence: CASNLAGDYNEQFF.

The rearrangement links TRBV10-1 to TRBJ1-1; D uncertain. The length of the CDR3 is 15 residues. Germline V CDR1 and CDR2: WNHNN, SYGVQD (reference sequence). V lost 0 bases and J lost 4, with 12 bases in between. The CDR3 coding sequence is TGCGCCAGCAGTGAGTCCCAGCCTGGGCCCACTGAAGCTTTCTTT. Translating gives CASSESQPGPTEAFF.

This chain uses TRBV6-1 with TRBJ1-1; 7 nucleotides match TRBD1. Germline-derived CDR1 and CDR2 are MNHNS and SASEGT. Trimming at V came to 6 bases and at J to 5 bases, leaving 6 bases not matched to a gene. This CDR3 comprises 13 residues. The CDR3: CASRAAQGTEAFF. The CDR3 DNA sequence: TGTGCCAGCAGAGCCGCACAGGGGACTGAAGCTTTCTTT.

The chain uses TRBV6-7 and TRBJ2-7; 9 bases are shared with TRBD2. TRBV6-7 is an open reading frame whose function is uncertain. CDR3 size: 16 residues. V trimming: 2 bases; J trimming: 0 bases; junction bases outside the gene matches: 5. CDR3 coding DNA: TGTGCCAGCAGTTACCCTAGCGGGGAGAGCTCCTACGAGCAGTACTTC. Its protein product is CASSYPSGESSYEQYF.

The J gene is TRBJ1-3, the V gene TRBV7-9; 10 positions agree with TRBD1. The ends lost 6 bases at V and 4 bases at J; junction bases unmatched: 3. CDR3 length: 14 residues. Germline V gene sequence: CDR1 SEHNR, CDR2 FQNEAQ (reference sequence). The CDR3: CASRPTGGGNTIYF. CDR3 DNA: TGTGCCAGCAGACCGACAGGGGGCGGAAACACCATATATTTT.

The chain carries TRBV5-4 and TRBJ1-2; weak D call: TRBD1 (6 bases). V was clipped by 4 bases and J by 8 bases, with 24 bases between them. The CDR3 loop spans 16 amino acids. CDR1 and CDR2 (germline): SGHNT, YYREEE (reference sequence). Here the CDR3 reads CASSPRTEPISRGYTF. CDR3 in DNA: TGTGCCAGCAGCCCCAGGACAGAACCCATCTCGAGAGGCTACACCTTC. Variable domain in full (rest from reference TRBV5-4 and TRBJ1-2): ETGVTQSPTHLIKTRGQQVTLRCSSQSGHNTVSWYQQALGQGPQFIFQYYREEENGRGNFPPRFSGLQFPNYSSELNVNALELDDSALYLCASSPRTEPISRGYTFGSGTRLTVV.

The chain has TRBV11-2 and TRBJ1-1, with D perhaps TRBD1 (6 bases). The CDR3 sequence is 14 residues long. The ends were cut back, 1 base at V and 1 base at J, with 7 bases in the middle. CDR1 is SGHAT and CDR2 is FQNNGV in the germline V gene. The CDR3: CASSLGGGNTEAFF. CDR3 DNA: TGTGCCAGCAGCTTAGGAGGGGGGAACACTGAAGCTTTCTTT. The full variable domain, rest sourced from reference TRBV11-2 and TRBJ1-1, is EAGVAQSPRYKIIEKRQSVAFWCNPISGHATLYWYQQILGQGPKLLIQFQNNGVVDDSQLPKDRFSAERLKGVDSTLKIQPAKLEDSAVYLCASSLGGGNTEAFFGQGTRLTVV.

This clone occurred once. This chain joins TRBV11-3 and TRBJ2-7, with unresolved D. The germline V and J ends were trimmed by 1 base and 1 base, with 5 bases remaining between them. CDR3 length equals 13 residues. Per germline, CDR1 SGHNT and CDR2 YENEEA. CDR3 protein: CASSLGASYEQYF. The CDR3 DNA reads as TGTGCCAGCAGCTTAGGGGCTTCCTACGAGCAGTACTTC.

The J gene is TRBJ1-1, the V gene TRBV20-1, with unresolved D. The CDR3 covers 11 residues. Trimming took off 3 bases at V and 1 base at J, with 3 bases between the two ends. From germline, CDR1 is DFQATT and CDR2 SNEGSKA (reference sequence). CDR3 sequence (DNA): TGCAGTGCTAGGGCGAACACTGAAGCTTTCTTT. Encoded protein: CSARANTEAFF.